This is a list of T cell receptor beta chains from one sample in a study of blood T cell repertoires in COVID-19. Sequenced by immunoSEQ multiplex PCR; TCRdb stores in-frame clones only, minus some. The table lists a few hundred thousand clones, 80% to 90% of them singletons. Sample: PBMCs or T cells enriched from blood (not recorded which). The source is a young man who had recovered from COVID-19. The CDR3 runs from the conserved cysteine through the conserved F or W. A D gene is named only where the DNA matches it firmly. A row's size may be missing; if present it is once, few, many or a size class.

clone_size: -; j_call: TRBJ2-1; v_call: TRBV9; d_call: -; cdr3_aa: CASSVGIAGAYNEQFF; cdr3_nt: TGTGCCAGCAGCGTAGGGATTGCGGGTGCCTACAATGAGCAGTTCTTC
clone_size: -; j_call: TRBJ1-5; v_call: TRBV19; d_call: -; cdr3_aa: CASSRGEMSNQPQHF; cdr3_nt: TGTGCCAGTAGTAGGGGAGAGATGAGCAATCAGCCCCAGCATTTT
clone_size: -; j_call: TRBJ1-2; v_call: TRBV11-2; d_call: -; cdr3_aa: CASSLDQVPRGYTF; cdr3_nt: TGTGCCAGCAGCTTAGATCAAGTCCCGCGGGGCTACACCTTC
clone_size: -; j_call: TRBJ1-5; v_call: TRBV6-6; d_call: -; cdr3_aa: CASGQISNQPQHF; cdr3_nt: TGTGCCAGCGGACAGATTAGCAATCAGCCCCAGCATTTT
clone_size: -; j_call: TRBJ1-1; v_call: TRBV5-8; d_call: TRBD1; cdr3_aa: CASSFHRGMNTEAFF; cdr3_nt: TGTGCCAGCAGCTTTCACAGGGGAATGAACACTGAAGCTTTCTTT
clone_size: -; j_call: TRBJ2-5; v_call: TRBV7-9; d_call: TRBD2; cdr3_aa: CASSLTSGGAGTQYF; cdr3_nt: TGTGCCAGCAGCTTGACTAGCGGGGGGGCCGGGACCCAGTACTTC
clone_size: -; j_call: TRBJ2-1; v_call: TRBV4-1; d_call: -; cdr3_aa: CASSQSGLSYNEQFF; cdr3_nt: TGCGCCAGCAGCCAGTCGGGACTCTCCTACAATGAGCAGTTCTTC
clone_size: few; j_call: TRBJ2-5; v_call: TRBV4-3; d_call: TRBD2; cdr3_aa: CASSQDPSGGAWETQYF; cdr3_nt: TGCGCCAGCAGCCAAGATCCTAGCGGGGGGGCTTGGGAGACCCAGTACTTC
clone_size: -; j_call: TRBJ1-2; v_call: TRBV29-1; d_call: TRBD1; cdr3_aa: CSVEARGTGGSGYTF; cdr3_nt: TGCAGCGTTGAAGCCCGGGGTACAGGGGGCAGTGGCTACACCTTC
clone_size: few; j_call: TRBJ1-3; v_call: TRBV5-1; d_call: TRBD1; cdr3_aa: CASSLGSRDSSGNTIYF; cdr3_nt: TGCGCCAGCAGCTTAGGGTCCCGGGACAGCTCTGGAAACACCATATATTTT
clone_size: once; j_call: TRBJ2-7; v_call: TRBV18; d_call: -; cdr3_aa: CASSPGQPALEQYF; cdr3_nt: TGTGCCAGCTCACCCGGACAGCCAGCACTCGAGCAGTACTTC
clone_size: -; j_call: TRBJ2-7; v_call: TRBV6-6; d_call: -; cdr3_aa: CASGSAQYF; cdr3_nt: TGTGCCTCAGGGTCGGCGCAGTACTTC
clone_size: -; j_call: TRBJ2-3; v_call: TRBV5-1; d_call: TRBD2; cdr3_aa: CASSLGAAGGPDTQYF; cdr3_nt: TGCGCCAGCAGCTTGGGGGCAGCGGGGGGTCCAGATACGCAGTATTTT
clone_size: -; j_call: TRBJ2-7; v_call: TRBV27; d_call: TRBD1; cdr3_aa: CASTLAGTGIHEQYF; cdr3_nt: TGTGCCAGCACTCTGGCCGGGACAGGGATCCACGAGCAGTACTTC
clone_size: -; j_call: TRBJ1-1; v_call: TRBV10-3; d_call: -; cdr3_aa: CAISDKQNTEAFF; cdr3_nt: TGTGCCATCAGTGACAAGCAAAACACTGAAGCTTTCTTT
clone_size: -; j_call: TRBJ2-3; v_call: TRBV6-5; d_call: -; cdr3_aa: CASRAGQSGDTQYF; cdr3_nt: TGTGCCAGCAGGGCCGGACAAAGTGGAGATACGCAGTATTTT
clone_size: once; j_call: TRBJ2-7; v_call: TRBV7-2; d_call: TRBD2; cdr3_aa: CASSKTSGASYEQYF; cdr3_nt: TGTGCCAGCAGCAAAACTAGCGGGGCCTCCTACGAGCAGTACTTC
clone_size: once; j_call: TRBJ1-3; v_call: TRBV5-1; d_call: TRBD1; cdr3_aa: CASSLEAWTGLSGNTIYF; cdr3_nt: TGCGCCAGCAGCTTGGAGGCTTGGACAGGACTCTCTGGAAACACCATATATTTT
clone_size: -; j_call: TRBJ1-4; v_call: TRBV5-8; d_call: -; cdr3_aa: CASSSRTRGGVEKLFF; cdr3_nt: TGTGCCAGCAGCTCTCGAACCAGGGGAGGGGTTGAAAAACTGTTTTTT
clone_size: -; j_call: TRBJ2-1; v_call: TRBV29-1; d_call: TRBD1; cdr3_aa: CSVAGTGGYNEQFF; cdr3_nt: TGCAGCGTTGCCGGGACAGGGGGCTACAATGAGCAGTTCTTC
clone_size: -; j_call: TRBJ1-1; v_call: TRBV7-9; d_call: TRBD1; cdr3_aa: CASSSDGQGNTEAFF; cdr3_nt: TGTGCCAGCAGCAGTGATGGACAGGGGAACACTGAAGCTTTCTTT
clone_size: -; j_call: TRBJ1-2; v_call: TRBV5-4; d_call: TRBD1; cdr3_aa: CASSSWTGINYGYTF; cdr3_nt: TGTGCCAGCAGCTCCTGGACAGGGATTAACTATGGCTACACCTTC
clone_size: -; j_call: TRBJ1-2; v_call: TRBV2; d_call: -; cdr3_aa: CASESVPHLSGVSNYGYTF; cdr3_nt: TGTGCCAGCGAATCTGTGCCCCACCTTTCAGGCGTATCGAACTATGGCTACACCTTC
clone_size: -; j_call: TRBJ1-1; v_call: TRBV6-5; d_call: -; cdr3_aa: CASSNYRRMNTEAFF; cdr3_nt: TGTGCCAGCAGTAACTACAGGAGAATGAACACTGAAGCTTTCTTT